This T cell receptor beta chain originates from a study of cytomegalovirus exposure and HLA in healthy donors. The wider study: Among the approximately 400 genotyped donors, more than 70% were placed in the Caucasian-associated ancestry cluster.

The PCR made use of 60 Vbeta and 13 Jbeta primers. Only in-frame clones appear in the TCRdb table, and some are missing; sequencing was by immunoSEQ multiplex PCR. The data contain more than 140,000 clones, less than 65% of them singletons. Germline V gives CDR1 LGHNA, CDR2 YNFKEQ. This CDR3 spans 14 amino acids. Trimming took 0 bases from V and 5 from J, leaving 10 bases between them. The material sequenced was PBMCs. The clonotype originates from a woman aged 30 to 39 in good health and CMV-seropositive. V usage is TRBV4-2 and J usage is TRBJ1-2; weak D call: TRBD1 (5 bases). In DNA form, the CDR3 reads TGTGCCAGCAGCCAAGACCGACAGATATATGGCTACACCTTC. It yields the protein CASSQDRQIYGYTF.